This T cell receptor (beta chain) was recorded in a study of blood T cell repertoires in COVID-19. Overall study context: Sites across the United States, Italy and Spain contributed samples from acute and convalescent COVID-19.

Between the trimmed V and J ends, which lost 1 base and 2 bases, there was a span of 12 bases. Germline V gene data show CDR1 as SEHNR and CDR2 as FQNEAQ (reference sequence). The CDR3 is 16 residues long. Clones were read by immunoSEQ multiplex PCR, and TCRdb kept only the in-frame ones, dropping some. The sample records roughly 110,000 clones, around 80% being singletons. The specimen sequenced was peripheral blood. This rearrangement joins TRBV7-9 to TRBJ1-5; D not resolved. This TCR derives from an elderly man with COVID-19, enrolled during active disease. CDR3 bases: TGTGCCAGCAGCTTAGGCCAGGCATCGGGCAATCAGCCCCAGCATTTT. Protein sequence: CASSLGQASGNQPQHF. The full variable domain, rest sourced from reference TRBV7-9 and TRBJ1-5, is DTGVSQNPRHKITKRGQNVTFRCDPISEHNRLYWYRQTLGQGPEFLTYFQNEAQLEKSRLLSDRFSAERPKGSFSTLEIQRTEQGDSAMYLCASSLGQASGNQPQHFGDGTRLSIL.